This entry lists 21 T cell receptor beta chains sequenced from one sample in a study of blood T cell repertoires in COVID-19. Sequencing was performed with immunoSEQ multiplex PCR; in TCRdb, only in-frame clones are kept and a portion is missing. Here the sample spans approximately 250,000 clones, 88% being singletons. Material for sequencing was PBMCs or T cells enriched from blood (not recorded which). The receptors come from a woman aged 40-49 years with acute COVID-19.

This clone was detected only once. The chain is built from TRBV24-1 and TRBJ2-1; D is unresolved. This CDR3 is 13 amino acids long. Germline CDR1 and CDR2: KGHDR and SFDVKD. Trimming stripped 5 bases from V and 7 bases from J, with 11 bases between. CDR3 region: CATSVPGGNEQFF. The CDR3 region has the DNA TGTGCCACCAGTGTTCCGGGTGGGAATGAGCAGTTCTTC.

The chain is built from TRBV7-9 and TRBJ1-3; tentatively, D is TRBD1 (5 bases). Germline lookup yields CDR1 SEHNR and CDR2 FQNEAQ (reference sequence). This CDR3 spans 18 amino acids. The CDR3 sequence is CATRDSTARSSSGNTIYF. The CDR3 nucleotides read TGTGCTACCCGGGACTCAACAGCCAGAAGTTCTTCTGGAAACACCATATATTTT.

The CDR3 sequence: CAIAGDNEQFF. In DNA, the CDR3 is TGTGCCATAGCGGGCGACAATGAGCAGTTCTTC. The rearrangement links TRBV10-3 to TRBJ2-1, with D tentatively TRBD2 (6 bases). Trimming shortened V by 9 bases and J by 5 bases, and 8 bases separated the two germline ends. This CDR3 region has 11 residues. CDR1 is ENHRY, CDR2 SYGVKD, per germline.

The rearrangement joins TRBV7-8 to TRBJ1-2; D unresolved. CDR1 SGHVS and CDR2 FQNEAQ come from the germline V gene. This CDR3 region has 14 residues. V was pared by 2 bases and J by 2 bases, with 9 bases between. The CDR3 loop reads CASSLNSGNYGYTF. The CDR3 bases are TGTGCCAGCAGCTTAAACTCGGGGAACTATGGCTACACCTTC.

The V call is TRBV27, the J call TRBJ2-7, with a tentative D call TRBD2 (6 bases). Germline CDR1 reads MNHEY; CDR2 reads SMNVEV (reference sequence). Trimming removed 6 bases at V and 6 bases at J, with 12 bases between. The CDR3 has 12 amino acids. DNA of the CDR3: TGTGCCAGCAGCCACGGGAGCTCCGAGCAGTACTTC. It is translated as CASSHGSSEQYF.

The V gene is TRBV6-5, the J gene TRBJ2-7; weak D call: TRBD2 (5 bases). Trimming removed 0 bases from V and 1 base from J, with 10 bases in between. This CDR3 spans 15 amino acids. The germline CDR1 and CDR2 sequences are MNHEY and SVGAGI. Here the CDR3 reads CASSYSSGRSYEQYV. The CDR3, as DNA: TGTGCCAGCAGTTACTCGAGCGGCCGATCCTACGAGCAGTACGTC.

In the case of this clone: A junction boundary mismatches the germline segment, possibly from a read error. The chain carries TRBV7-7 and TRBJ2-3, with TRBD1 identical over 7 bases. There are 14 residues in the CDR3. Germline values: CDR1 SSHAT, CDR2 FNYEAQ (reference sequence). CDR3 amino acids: CASSIDRGTDTQYF. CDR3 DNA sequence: TGTGCTAGCAGCATTGACAGGGGCACAGATACGCAGTATTTT. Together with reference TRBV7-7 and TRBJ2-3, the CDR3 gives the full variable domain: GAGVSQSPRYKVTKRGQDVTLRCDPISSHATLYWYQQALGQGPEFLTYFNYEAQPDKSGLPSDRFSAERPEGSISTLTIQRTEQRDSAMYRCASSIDRGTDTQYFGPGTRLTVL.

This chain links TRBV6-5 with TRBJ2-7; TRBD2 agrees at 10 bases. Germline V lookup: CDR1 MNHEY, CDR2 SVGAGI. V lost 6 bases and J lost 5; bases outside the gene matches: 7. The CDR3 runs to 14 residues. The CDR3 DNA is TGTGCCAGCAGACTAGCGGGAACAGGGAACGAGCAGTACTTC. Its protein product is CASRLAGTGNEQYF.

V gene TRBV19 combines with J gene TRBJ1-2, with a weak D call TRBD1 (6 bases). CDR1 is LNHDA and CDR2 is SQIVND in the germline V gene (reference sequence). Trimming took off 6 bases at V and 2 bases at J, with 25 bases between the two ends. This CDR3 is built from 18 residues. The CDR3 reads CASRGPPQQGPLNYGYTF. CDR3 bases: TGTGCCAGTAGAGGGCCTCCACAACAGGGACCATTGAACTATGGCTACACCTTC. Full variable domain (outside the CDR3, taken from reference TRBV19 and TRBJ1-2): DGGITQSPKYLFRKEGQNVTLSCEQNLNHDAMYWYRQDPGQGLRLIYYSQIVNDFQKGDIAEGYSVSREKKESFPLTVTSAQKNPTAFYLCASRGPPQQGPLNYGYTFGSGTRLTVV.

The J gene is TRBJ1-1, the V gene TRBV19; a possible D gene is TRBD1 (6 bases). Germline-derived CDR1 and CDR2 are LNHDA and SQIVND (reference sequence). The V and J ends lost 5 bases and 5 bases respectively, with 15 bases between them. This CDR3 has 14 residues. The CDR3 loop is CASSVQGGGTEAFF. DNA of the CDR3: TGTGCCAGTAGTGTACAGGGCGGGGGGACTGAAGCTTTCTTT.

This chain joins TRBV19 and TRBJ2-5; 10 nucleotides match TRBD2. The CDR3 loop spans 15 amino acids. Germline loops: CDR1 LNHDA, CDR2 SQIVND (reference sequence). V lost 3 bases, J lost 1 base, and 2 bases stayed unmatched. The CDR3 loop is CASSILAGAQETQYF. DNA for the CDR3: TGTGCCAGTAGTATCCTAGCGGGAGCCCAAGAGACCCAGTACTTC.

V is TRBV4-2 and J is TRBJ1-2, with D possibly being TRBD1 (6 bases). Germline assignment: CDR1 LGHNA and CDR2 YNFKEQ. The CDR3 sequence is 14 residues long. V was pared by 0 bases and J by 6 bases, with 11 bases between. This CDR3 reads CASSQESPGDGYTF. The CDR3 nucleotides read TGTGCCAGCAGCCAAGAGTCTCCAGGGGATGGCTACACCTTC.

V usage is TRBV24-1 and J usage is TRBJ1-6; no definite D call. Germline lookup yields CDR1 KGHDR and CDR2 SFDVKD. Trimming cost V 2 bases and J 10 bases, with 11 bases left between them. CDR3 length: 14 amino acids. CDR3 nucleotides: TGTGCCACCAGTGATTCGGAACACAGCTCACCCCTCCACTTT. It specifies CATSDSEHSSPLHF.

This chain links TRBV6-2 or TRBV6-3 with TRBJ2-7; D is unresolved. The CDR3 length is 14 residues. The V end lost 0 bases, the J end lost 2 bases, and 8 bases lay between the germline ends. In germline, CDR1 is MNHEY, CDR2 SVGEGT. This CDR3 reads CASSYSYSTYEQYF. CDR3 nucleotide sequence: TGTGCCAGCAGTTACTCTTACAGCACCTACGAGCAGTACTTC.

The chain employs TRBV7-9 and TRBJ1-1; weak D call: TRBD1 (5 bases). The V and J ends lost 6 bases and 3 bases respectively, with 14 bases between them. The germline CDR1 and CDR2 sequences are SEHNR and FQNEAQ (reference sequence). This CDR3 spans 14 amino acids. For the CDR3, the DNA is TGTGCCAGCAGTTTATTAGGGGTTGACACTGAAGCTTTCTTT. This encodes CASSLLGVDTEAFF.

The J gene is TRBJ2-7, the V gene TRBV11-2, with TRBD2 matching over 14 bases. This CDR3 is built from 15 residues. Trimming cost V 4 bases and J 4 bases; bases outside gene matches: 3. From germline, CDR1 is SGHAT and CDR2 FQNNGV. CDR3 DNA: TGTGCCAGCAGCTCATGGACTAGCGGGGGGTACGAGCAGTACGTC. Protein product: CASSSWTSGGYEQYV.

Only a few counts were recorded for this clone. The CDR3 DNA is TGTGCCAGCGAGAAAAGGGGGAAAAATGAAAAACTGTTTTTT. Translation gives CASEKRGKNEKLFF. This chain connects TRBV25-1 to TRBJ1-4, with D maybe TRBD1 (6 bases). CDR1 MGHDK and CDR2 SYGVNS come from the germline V gene. The V gene lost 8 bases and the J gene lost 5 bases, with 15 bases spanning the gap. The CDR3 spans 14 residues.

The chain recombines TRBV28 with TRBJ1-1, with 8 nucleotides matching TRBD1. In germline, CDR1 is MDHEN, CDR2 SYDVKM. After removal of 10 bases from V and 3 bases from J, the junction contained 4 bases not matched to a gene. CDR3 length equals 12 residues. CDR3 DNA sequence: TGTGCCACCGTGGGACAGGACACTGAAGCTTTCTTT. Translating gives CATVGQDTEAFF.

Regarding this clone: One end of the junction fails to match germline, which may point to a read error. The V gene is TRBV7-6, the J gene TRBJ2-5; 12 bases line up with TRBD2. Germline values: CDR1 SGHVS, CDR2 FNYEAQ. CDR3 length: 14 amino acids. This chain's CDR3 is CASSSRTSGNPHYF. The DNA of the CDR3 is TGTGCCAGCAGCTCCCGGACTAGCGGGAACCCCCATTACTTC.

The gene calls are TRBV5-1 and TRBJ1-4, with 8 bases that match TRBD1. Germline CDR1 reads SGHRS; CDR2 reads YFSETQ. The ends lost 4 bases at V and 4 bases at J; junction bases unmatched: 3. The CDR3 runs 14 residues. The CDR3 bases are TGCGCCAGCAGCCCACAGGGGGATAATGAAAAACTGTTTTTT. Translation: CASSPQGDNEKLFF.

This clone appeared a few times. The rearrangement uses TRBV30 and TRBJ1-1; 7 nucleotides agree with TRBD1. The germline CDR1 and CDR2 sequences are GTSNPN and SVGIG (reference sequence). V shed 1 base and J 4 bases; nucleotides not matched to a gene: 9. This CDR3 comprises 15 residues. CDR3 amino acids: CAWSGIQGLGTEAFF. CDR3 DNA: TGTGCCTGGAGTGGGATACAGGGGTTAGGCACTGAAGCTTTCTTT. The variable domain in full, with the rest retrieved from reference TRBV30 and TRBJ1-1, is SQTIHQWPATLVQPVGSPLSLECTVEGTSNPNLYWYRQAAGRGLQLLFYSVGIGQISSEVPQNLSASRPQDRQFILSSKKLLLSDSGFYLCAWSGIQGLGTEAFFGQGTRLTVV.